The T cell receptor beta chain described here comes from a study of cytomegalovirus exposure and HLA in healthy donors. PCR primers comprised 60 Vbeta and 13 Jbeta primers. Here immunoSEQ multiplex PCR was the method, and the copy in TCRdb shows in-frame clones only, minus some. The table lists under 130,000 clones, more than 65% of them singletons. General study points: Indistinguishable V segments, including TRBV6-2 and TRBV6-3, were excluded. Among immune exposure information, only CMV serostatus was available.

V dropped 11 bases and J dropped 6 bases, with 13 bases sitting between them. The CDR3 runs to 11 residues. Germline V lookup: CDR1 LNHDA, CDR2 SQIVND (reference sequence). As regards this clone: Its antigen is not known.

Whereas donors were nominally healthy upon sampling, unrecorded immune exposures were probable. The sequenced sample was PBMCs. The genes are TRBV19 and TRBJ1-1; D call uncertain. This receptor was obtained from a man under 40 in good health and CMV-seronegative. This CDR3 reads CAGRSTAEAFF. The DNA of the CDR3 is TGTGCCGGGCGTAGTACAGCTGAAGCTTTCTTT.